What follows are 18 T cell receptor beta chains derived from one specimen sequenced in a study of blood T cell repertoires in COVID-19. Sequencing used immunoSEQ multiplex PCR; TCRdb keeps in-frame clones, though not all of them. The repertoire holds about 110,000 clones, with approximately 82% as singletons. Sequences were obtained from peripheral blood. The receptors derive from a woman aged 55-75 years with acute or convalescent COVID-19.

The V gene is TRBV19, the J gene TRBJ1-2; D uncertain. Trimming pared 0 bases from V and 6 bases from J, leaving 14 bases between. This CDR3 comprises 15 residues. Germline loops: CDR1 LNHDA, CDR2 SQIVND (reference sequence). CDR3 nucleotide sequence: TGTGCCAGTAGTATAGATCCGGGGAGTGGGAATGGCTACACCTTC. Its protein is CASSIDPGSGNGYTF.

V usage is TRBV6-5 and J usage is TRBJ1-5; tentative D call: TRBD1 (6 bases). The CDR3 totals 14 residues. Trimming took off 6 bases at V and 3 bases at J, with 12 bases between the two ends. The germline V gene encodes CDR1 MNHEY and CDR2 SVGAGI. CDR3 bases: TGTGCCAGCAGATTTACAGGGAACAATCAGCCCCAGCATTTT. Amino acids: CASRFTGNNQPQHF.

The chain has TRBV5-1 and TRBJ1-3; D may be TRBD1 (6 bases). Trimming removed 4 bases from V and 2 bases from J, with 16 bases in between. The germline V gene has CDR1 SGHRS and CDR2 YFSETQ. The CDR3 loop spans 16 amino acids. DNA of the CDR3: TGCGCCAGCAGCGCTACCGGGACAACTACTGGAAACACCATATATTTT. Encoded protein: CASSATGTTTGNTIYF.

V is TRBV10-3 and J is TRBJ1-2; no clear D. Trimming stripped 11 bases from V and 3 bases from J, with 10 bases between. Germline lookup yields CDR1 ENHRY and CDR2 SYGVKD. CDR3 size: 11 residues. The CDR3, as DNA: TGTGCCGTTAACGGGGACTATGGCTACACCTTC. It yields the protein CAVNGDYGYTF.

This clone occurred a few times. The CDR3 loop is CASSGLAGVTQYF. CDR3 nucleotide sequence: TGTGCCAGCAGTGGACTAGCGGGAGTAACCCAGTACTTC. J is TRBJ2-5 and V is TRBV6-2 or TRBV6-3, with 13 positions matching TRBD2. Per germline, CDR1 MNHEY and CDR2 SVGEGT. CDR3 size: 13 residues. V shed 5 bases and J 8 bases; nucleotides not matched to a gene: 2.

In this sample, this clone turned up once. The V gene is TRBV5-1, the J gene TRBJ2-2; 8 bases agree with TRBD2. This CDR3 region has 17 residues. The J segment lost 1 base and the V segment lost 9 bases, leaving 14 bases of the junction unmatched. Looked up from germline, CDR1 is SGHRS and CDR2 is YFSETQ. The CDR3 loop is CATRVVVAGLNTGELFF. As DNA, the CDR3 is TGCGCCACCAGGGTAGTGGTAGCGGGGCTGAACACCGGGGAGCTGTTTTTT.

This chain connects TRBV27 to TRBJ1-4; 12 positions match TRBD1. Trimming cost V 3 bases and J 8 bases; bases outside gene matches: 4. CDR1 and CDR2 (germline): MNHEY, SMNVEV (reference sequence). The length of the CDR3 is 15 residues. DNA of the CDR3: TGTGCCAGCAGTTTCTTAGGGACAGGGGGCGAAAAACTGTTTTTT. Its protein product is CASSFLGTGGEKLFF.

The chain combines TRBV5-1 with TRBJ1-4; D not certain. CDR1 is SGHRS, CDR2 YFSETQ, per germline. The V gene lost 4 bases and the J gene lost 12 bases, with 13 bases spanning the gap. The CDR3 has 12 amino acids. The CDR3 DNA sequence: TGCGCCAGCAGCCTTCCGGGAGTGGAACTGTTTTTT. Amino acids: CASSLPGVELFF.

This clone is a singleton in its sample. The rearrangement joins TRBV6-5 to TRBJ1-1, with 9 bases lining up with TRBD1. The trim removed 2 bases at V and 1 base at J, leaving 5 bases unmatched. The length of the CDR3 is 16 residues. The germline CDR1 and CDR2 sequences are MNHEY and SVGAGI. CDR3 nucleotides: TGTGCCAGCAGTTACGGGACAGGGATAGCGAACACTGAAGCTTTCTTT. This translates into CASSYGTGIANTEAFF.

The chain recombines TRBV3-1 (or the pseudogene TRBV3-2) with TRBJ1-2; D gene unclear. V gave up 1 base and J gave up 4 bases, with 13 bases separating them. The CDR3 covers 15 residues. The V gene's germline CDR1 is LGHDT and CDR2 YNNKEL (reference sequence). The CDR3 DNA follows: TGTGCCAGCAGCCAAGGTCAGCTCGGGTTCTATGGCTACACCTTC. Amino acids: CASSQGQLGFYGYTF.

The chain couples TRBV5-6 to TRBJ2-3, with TRBD1 as a possible D gene (5 bases). Germline loops: CDR1 SGHDT, CDR2 YYEEEE. V was clipped by 5 bases and J by 2 bases, with 15 bases between them. This CDR3 spans 15 amino acids. CDR3 coding DNA: TGTGCCAGCAGGAACCCGGACACCTACACAGATACGCAGTATTTT. This gives the protein CASRNPDTYTDTQYF. The full variable domain, in which reference TRBV5-6 and TRBJ2-3 provide the parts outside the CDR3, is DAGVTQSPTHLIKTRGQQVTLRCSPKSGHDTVSWYQQALGQGPQFIFQYYEEEERQRGNFPDRFSGHQFPNYSSELNVNALLLGDSALYLCASRNPDTYTDTQYFGPGTRLTVL.

The V gene is TRBV6-5, the J gene TRBJ2-7; D is uncertain. V was clipped by 11 bases and J by 3 bases, with 17 bases between them. Per the germline V gene, CDR1 is MNHEY and CDR2 is SVGAGI. The CDR3 is 13 residues long. The CDR3 DNA is TGTGCCCGGGTACCGCAGCCGGACTACGAGCAGTACTTC. Translation gives CARVPQPDYEQYF.

The DNA of the CDR3 is TGTGCCTGGAAAGTTCCGGGACTAGCGGGGGGACAAAACATTCAGTACTTC. Protein product: CAWKVPGLAGGQNIQYF. This rearrangement joins TRBV30 to TRBJ2-4; TRBD2 matches at 15 bases. J lost 5 bases, V lost 4 bases, and 9 bases had no gene match. Germline CDR1 is GTSNPN and CDR2 is SVGIG (reference sequence). This CDR3 is 17 amino acids long.

This rearrangement joins TRBV3-1 (or the pseudogene TRBV3-2) to TRBJ1-2, with 7 positions matching TRBD1. The length of the CDR3 is 13 residues. Per germline, CDR1 LGHDT and CDR2 YNNKEL (reference sequence). V shed 6 bases and J 4 bases; nucleotides not matched to a gene: 5. In nucleotides, the CDR3 is TGTGCCAGCAGTACGGGACAGTTCTATGGCTACACCTTC. Translating gives CASSTGQFYGYTF.

This chain joins TRBV20-1 and TRBJ2-1; D remains unclear. From germline, CDR1 is DFQATT and CDR2 SNEGSKA (reference sequence). Deletions cut 3 bases from V and 6 bases from J, with 6 bases between. The CDR3 has 11 amino acids. The DNA for the CDR3 is TGCAGTGCTAGCATTTCCAATGAGCAGTTCTTC. It yields the protein CSASISNEQFF.

Written as DNA, the CDR3 is TGTGCCAGCAGCGGCCACCCCGGGACAGATAATTCACCCCTCCACTTT. Translated, it gives CASSGHPGTDNSPLHF. V usage is TRBV9 and J usage is TRBJ1-6, with 7 bases that match TRBD1. V lost 3 bases, J lost 5 bases, and 8 bases stayed unmatched. Germline CDR1 is SGDLS and CDR2 is YYNGEE. The CDR3 consists of 16 residues.

This chain links TRBV6-2 or TRBV6-3 with TRBJ2-6; possibly TRBD2 for D (5 bases). Germline CDR1 is MNHEY and CDR2 is SVGEGT. This CDR3 comprises 16 residues. V was clipped by 2 bases and J by 3 bases, with 11 bases between them. The CDR3 bases are TGTGCCAGCAGTTACCGGCGCGGGTATGGGGCCAACGTCCTGACTTTC. Protein: CASSYRRGYGANVLTF.

The rearrangement uses TRBV30 and TRBJ2-1; a possible D gene is TRBD1 (6 bases). V was shortened by 0 bases and J by 9 bases, with 6 bases between the two germline ends. The CDR3 spans 11 residues. From germline, CDR1 is GTSNPN and CDR2 SVGIG (reference sequence). The CDR3 coding sequence is TGTGCCTGGAGTGTCAGGGGTGAGCAGTTCTTC. Translated: CAWSVRGEQFF.